Following are 25 T cell receptor beta chains from one sample sequenced in a study of blood T cell repertoires in COVID-19. Sequencing was performed with immunoSEQ multiplex PCR; in TCRdb, only in-frame clones are kept and a portion is missing. The table records about 53,000 clones, about 86% of them present only once. Sequenced input: peripheral blood. All receptors derive from a man aged 50 to 59 with acute or convalescent COVID-19.

This clone was observed a single time. V gene TRBV7-8 combines with J gene TRBJ1-2; unclear D gene. Germline V gives CDR1 SGHVS, CDR2 FQNEAQ. The CDR3 has 15 amino acids. V shed 1 base and J shed 5 bases, with 14 bases lying between them. CDR3: CASSLVVGGGYGYTF. The CDR3 nucleotides read TGTGCCAGCAGCTTAGTAGTGGGCGGCGGGTATGGCTACACCTTC.

This rearrangement joins TRBV10-1 to TRBJ1-2; the D is unclear. The germline V gene has CDR1 WNHNN and CDR2 SYGVQD (reference sequence). V was pared by 2 bases and J by 3 bases, with 7 bases between. CDR3 length: 13 residues. The CDR3 region is CASSEEPHYGYTF. CDR3 nucleotides: TGCGCCAGCAGTGAGGAGCCCCACTATGGCTACACCTTC.

This chain uses TRBV2 with TRBJ2-7; D not certain. CDR1 is SNHLY and CDR2 is FYNNEI in the germline V gene. This CDR3 comprises 14 residues. Trimming shortened V by 4 bases and J by 6 bases, and 16 bases separated the two germline ends. The CDR3 loop reads CASSGSISSGEQYF. The CDR3 nucleotides read TGTGCCAGCAGTGGGTCAATATCATCAGGCGAGCAGTACTTC.

The V gene is TRBV30, the J gene TRBJ2-1; no reliable D call. Germline V CDR1 and CDR2: GTSNPN, SVGIG (reference sequence). The V end was cut by 3 bases, the J end by 3 bases, with 9 bases between. CDR3 length equals 13 residues. CDR3 protein: CAWRFDSYNEQFF. DNA for the CDR3: TGTGCCTGGAGGTTTGATAGCTACAATGAGCAGTTCTTC.

The J gene is TRBJ1-6, the V gene TRBV9; 9 nucleotides match TRBD1. Germline V gene sequence: CDR1 SGDLS, CDR2 YYNGEE. V dropped 0 bases and J dropped 8; count of bases not matched to a gene: 3. CDR3 length: 15 amino acids. This CDR3 is CASSVAGTGHSPLHF. The CDR3 DNA sequence: TGTGCCAGCAGCGTAGCTGGGACAGGGCATTCACCCCTCCACTTT.

This rearrangement joins TRBV13 to TRBJ1-6; TRBD1 matches at 7 bases. The CDR3 is 15 residues long. V dropped 0 bases and J dropped 7; count of bases not matched to a gene: 3. From germline, CDR1 is PRHDT and CDR2 FYEKMQ (reference sequence). The CDR3 DNA reads TGTGCCAGCAGCTTAGGCGCAGGGGGAAATTCACCCCTCCACTTT. Residues: CASSLGAGGNSPLHF.

The chain is built from TRBV9 and TRBJ1-2; 8 nucleotides align to TRBD1. The CDR3 length is 16 residues. Germline loops: CDR1 SGDLS, CDR2 YYNGEE. After removal of 0 bases from V and 0 bases from J, the junction contained 4 bases not matched to a gene. The CDR3: CASSVGQGITNYGYTF. The CDR3 coding sequence is TGTGCCAGCAGCGTAGGACAGGGGATTACTAACTATGGCTACACCTTC.

J is TRBJ1-6 and V is TRBV7-2; D may be TRBD1 (6 bases). CDR3 size: 15 residues. CDR1 SGHTA and CDR2 FQGNSA come from the germline V gene. V was cut by 5 bases and J by 8 bases, with 16 bases left in between. CDR3 sequence reads: CASSTRTVGDSPLHF. The CDR3 DNA sequence: TGTGCCAGCAGCACGAGGACAGTAGGGGATTCACCCCTCCACTTT. The full variable domain, with the rest looked up from reference TRBV7-2 and TRBJ1-6, is GAGVSQSPSNKVTEKGKDVELRCDPISGHTALYWYRQSLGQGLEFLIYFQGNSAPDKSGLPSDRFSAERTGGSVSTLTIQRTQQEDSAVYLCASSTRTVGDSPLHFGNGTRLTVT.

This chain joins TRBV2 and TRBJ1-2; D is unclear. The germline V gene has CDR1 SNHLY and CDR2 FYNNEI. The V and J ends lost 8 bases and 3 bases respectively, with 7 bases between them. The CDR3 has 11 residues. The CDR3 coding sequence is TGTGCCAGCGAGGTGGACTATGGCTACACCTTC. Translated, it gives CASEVDYGYTF.

The J gene is TRBJ2-2, the V gene TRBV4-1; 10 nucleotides align to TRBD2. The V and J ends lost 2 bases and 5 bases, in that order; junction bases with no gene match: 8. CDR1 and CDR2 from the germline V gene are MGHRA and YSYEKL. This CDR3 comprises 17 residues. The CDR3 sequence is CASSQKWGAGGTGELFF. The CDR3 bases are TGCGCCAGCAGCCAAAAATGGGGAGCGGGGGGGACCGGGGAGCTGTTTTTT.

The chain carries TRBV5-1 and TRBJ2-1; 9 nucleotides match TRBD2. Germline trimming cut 9 bases from V and 3 bases from J; bases unmatched to any gene: 13. CDR1 is SGHRS, CDR2 YFSETQ, per germline. This CDR3 comprises 16 residues. The CDR3, as DNA: TGCGCCATCCCCGGGAGGGCGGGGGGGAACTACAATGAGCAGTTCTTC. Protein sequence: CAIPGRAGGNYNEQFF.

The chain has TRBV19 and TRBJ2-3; unclear D gene. Per the germline V gene, CDR1 is LNHDA and CDR2 is SQIVND (reference sequence). This CDR3 is 14 amino acids long. Trimming pared 1 base from V and 2 bases from J, leaving 7 bases between. In nucleotides, the CDR3 is TGTGCCAGTAGTATAGGCGGCTACACAGATACGCAGTATTTT. This gives the protein CASSIGGYTDTQYF.

This chain connects TRBV19 to TRBJ2-5, with 10 bases lining up with TRBD2. The germline V gene has CDR1 LNHDA and CDR2 SQIVND (reference sequence). The CDR3 has 14 residues. The V segment lost 8 bases and the J segment 4 bases; nucleotides outside the gene matches: 7. The DNA for the CDR3 is TGTGCCAGTGCTAGCGGGGGCAGGGGAGAGACCCAGTACTTC. Translating gives CASASGGRGETQYF. The full variable domain, its missing parts supplied by reference TRBV19 and TRBJ2-5, is DGGITQSPKYLFRKEGQNVTLSCEQNLNHDAMYWYRQDPGQGLRLIYYSQIVNDFQKGDIAEGYSVSREKKESFPLTVTSAQKNPTAFYLCASASGGRGETQYFGPGTRLLVL.

J is TRBJ2-2 and V is TRBV5-1, with 8 bases fitting TRBD2. Germline assignment: CDR1 SGHRS and CDR2 YFSETQ. This CDR3 contains 16 residues. Trimming took 4 bases from V and 0 from J; bases not matched to a gene: 5. This CDR3 is CASSPRGGSNTGELFF. In DNA, the CDR3 is TGCGCCAGCAGCCCCCGGGGGGGCTCGAACACCGGGGAGCTGTTTTTT.

This chain links TRBV10-1 with TRBJ2-7, with TRBD1 identical over 9 bases. From germline, CDR1 is WNHNN and CDR2 SYGVQD (reference sequence). The CDR3 spans 15 residues. Trimming removed 3 bases from V and 4 bases from J; junction bases left unmatched: 7. CDR3 sequence reads: CASSEGTGKGYEQYF. In DNA, the CDR3 is TGCGCCAGCAGTGAAGGGACAGGGAAGGGGTACGAGCAGTACTTC.

The chain couples TRBV30 to TRBJ2-7, with a weak D call TRBD1 (5 bases). V was clipped by 3 bases and J by 0 bases, with 9 bases between them. CDR3 size: 13 residues. Germline assignment: CDR1 GTSNPN and CDR2 SVGIG (reference sequence). CDR3 region: CAWRYRSSYEQYF. DNA for the CDR3: TGTGCCTGGAGATACAGGAGCTCCTACGAGCAGTACTTC. The complete variable domain, with remaining parts taken from reference TRBV30 and TRBJ2-7, reads SQTIHQWPATLVQPVGSPLSLECTVEGTSNPNLYWYRQAAGRGLQLLFYSVGIGQISSEVPQNLSASRPQDRQFILSSKKLLLSDSGFYLCAWRYRSSYEQYFGPGTRLTVT.

This clone appeared once. The rearrangement joins TRBV16 to TRBJ2-3; D perhaps matches TRBD1 (6 bases). The CDR3 runs to 17 residues. V shed 2 bases and J shed 0 bases, with 15 bases lying between them. Germline assignment: CDR1 KGHSY and CDR2 FQNENV. The CDR3 DNA follows: TGTGCCAGCAGCCAAAGGCCGGGACACCCGAGCACAGATACGCAGTATTTT. Its translation: CASSQRPGHPSTDTQYF.

The V gene is TRBV18, the J gene TRBJ2-5; a weak D match, TRBD2 (6 bases). CDR1 is KGHSH, CDR2 LQKENI, per germline. The V and J ends lost 2 bases and 5 bases respectively, with 12 bases between them. This CDR3 has 14 amino acids. In nucleotides, the CDR3 is TGTGCCAGCTCACCAGGAAGCGCGGGGGAGACCCAGTACTTC. This sequence encodes CASSPGSAGETQYF.

The chain recombines TRBV30 with TRBJ1-3; D uncertain. The CDR3 is 19 residues long. Germline V lookup: CDR1 GTSNPN, CDR2 SVGIG (reference sequence). V lost 7 bases and J 0 bases, leaving 28 bases between the germline ends. Here the CDR3 reads CASIREVPKPQHSGNTIYF. In DNA form, the CDR3 reads TGTGCCTCAATCCGGGAGGTTCCCAAACCACAACACTCTGGAAACACCATATATTTT.

The chain links TRBV5-6 to TRBJ2-7, with 8 bases aligning to TRBD1. The V and J ends lost 4 bases and 3 bases, in that order; junction bases with no gene match: 3. This CDR3 comprises 13 residues. Germline CDR1 is SGHDT and CDR2 is YYEEEE. This chain's CDR3 is CASSRGTGYEQYF. DNA of the CDR3: TGTGCCAGCAGCCGAGGGACAGGCTACGAGCAGTACTTC.

The chain joins TRBV19 to TRBJ1-5, with D possibly TRBD1 on 6 matching bases. The length of the CDR3 is 14 residues. In germline, CDR1 is LNHDA, CDR2 SQIVND (reference sequence). V lost 5 bases and J 5 bases, leaving 13 bases between the germline ends. The CDR3 reads CASSPTGQYQPQHF. CDR3 coding DNA: TGTGCCAGTAGTCCAACAGGGCAGTATCAGCCCCAGCATTTT.

The chain has TRBV4-1 and TRBJ2-1, with TRBD2 as a possible D gene (6 bases). The germline V gene has CDR1 MGHRA and CDR2 YSYEKL. The CDR3 sequence is 14 residues long. V lost 4 bases and J 4 bases, leaving 11 bases between the germline ends. The chain's CDR3 is CASSRATSYNEQFF. In DNA, the CDR3 is TGCGCCAGCAGCCGAGCGACTAGTTACAATGAGCAGTTCTTC.

The chain couples TRBV5-1 to TRBJ1-1; 7 nucleotides align to TRBD1. From germline, CDR1 is SGHRS and CDR2 YFSETQ. The V segment lost 1 base and the J segment 5 bases; nucleotides outside the gene matches: 8. This CDR3 spans 15 amino acids. CDR3 DNA sequence: TGCGCCAGCAGCTTGACCAACAGGGGAGAAACTGAAGCTTTCTTT. It codes for CASSLTNRGETEAFF. Using reference TRBV5-1 and TRBJ1-1 for the parts outside the CDR3, the full variable domain is KAGVTQTPRYLIKTRGQQVTLSCSPISGHRSVSWYQQTPGQGLQFLFEYFSETQRNKGNFPGRFSGRQFSNSRSEMNVSTLELGDSALYLCASSLTNRGETEAFFGQGTRLTVV.

This rearrangement joins TRBV10-3 to TRBJ2-1, with D possibly TRBD2 on 7 matching bases. This CDR3 region has 18 residues. Trimming shortened V by 0 bases and J by 6 bases, and 21 bases separated the two germline ends. Germline V gene lookup returns CDR1 ENHRY and CDR2 SYGVKD. For the CDR3, the DNA is TGTGCCATCAGTGAGTCTGAGGGGGGCATGCCGGGGGGCAATGAGCAGTTCTTC. Its protein product is CAISESEGGMPGGNEQFF.

The rearrangement joins TRBV6-4 to TRBJ2-3, with D perhaps matching TRBD1 (5 bases). Per germline, CDR1 MRHNA and CDR2 SNTAGT. The CDR3 consists of 15 residues. Trimming shortened V by 3 bases and J by 0 bases, and 10 bases separated the two germline ends. The CDR3 loop is CASSEGAGSTDTQYF. The CDR3 DNA reads as TGTGCCAGCAGTGAAGGGGCAGGGAGCACAGATACGCAGTATTTT.